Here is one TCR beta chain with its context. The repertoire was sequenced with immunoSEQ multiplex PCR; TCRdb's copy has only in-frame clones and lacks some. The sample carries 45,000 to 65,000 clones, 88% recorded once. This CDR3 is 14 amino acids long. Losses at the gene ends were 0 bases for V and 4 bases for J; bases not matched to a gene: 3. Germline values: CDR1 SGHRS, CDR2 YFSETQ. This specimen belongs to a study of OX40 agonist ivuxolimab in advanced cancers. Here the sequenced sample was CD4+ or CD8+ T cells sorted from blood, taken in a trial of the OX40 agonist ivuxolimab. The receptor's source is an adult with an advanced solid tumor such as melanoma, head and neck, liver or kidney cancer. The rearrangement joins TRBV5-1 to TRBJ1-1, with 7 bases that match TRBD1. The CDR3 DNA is TGCGCCAGCAGCTTGGGTAGGGGGCTCACTGAAGCTTTCTTT. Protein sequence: CASSLGRGLTEAFF.